Below, 22 T cell receptor beta chains from the same sample are listed, as sequenced in a study of T cells in Graves' hyperthyroidism and ophthalmopathy (dated by TCRdb to between 2018 and 2020). Library generation was performed with multiplex PCR. Sequenced using an Illumina HiSeq 2000. TCR beta CDR3 regions were amplified from RNA transcripts. The first round of RT-PCR for the TCR CDR3 was performed with the HTBI primer set and the Qiagen OneStep RT-PCR kit. The raw public data were reprocessed by TCRdb itself: fastp quality trimming at Q25, MiXCR clonotype calling, in-frame beta chains only. CDR3 protein sequences are deduplicated, and each keeps its most common genes and DNA. The sample table records 550,000 to 700,000 distinct CDR3 sequences; about 45% of these occur just once. Of the sample, under 20% falls within the top ten clones. Sequencing input: peripheral blood or thyroid tissue (not recorded which). The source is an adult woman with Graves' disease, either hyperthyroidism or ophthalmopathy (not recorded which).

A word on this clonotype: At one end, the junction sequence differs from germline, possibly due to a read error. The V gene is TRBV24-1, the J gene TRBJ1-5; 7 bases match TRBD1. The CDR3 consists of 16 residues. CDR1 KGHDR and CDR2 SFDVKD come from the germline V gene. The CDR3 protein is CATSDRDRGRDQPPHF. In DNA form, the CDR3 reads TGTGCCACCAGTGATCGGGACAGAGGGCGCGATCAGCCCCCGCATTTT.

V gene TRBV19 combines with J gene TRBJ2-7; TRBD1 is a possible D gene (6 bases). The CDR3 spans 15 residues. Deletions cut 9 bases from V and 2 bases from J, with 20 bases between. Germline V gene sequence: CDR1 LNHDA, CDR2 SQIVND (reference sequence). For the CDR3, the DNA is TGTGCCAGCGCAGTCCGGGACACAAGAACCTACGAGCAGTACTTC. This encodes CASAVRDTRTYEQYF.

The rearrangement links TRBV11-2 to TRBJ1-3; D is undetermined. The ends were cut back, 2 bases at V and 7 bases at J, with 0 bases in the middle. Germline V gives CDR1 SGHAT, CDR2 FQNNGV. The CDR3 is 10 residues long. The chain's CDR3 is CASSLNTIYF. As DNA, the CDR3 is TGTGCCAGCAGCTTAAACACCATATATTTT.

V is TRBV7-3 and J is TRBJ1-1; D is possibly TRBD1 (6 bases). From germline, CDR1 is SGHTA and CDR2 FQGTGA. CDR3 size: 14 residues. Trimming shortened V by 5 bases and J by 7 bases, and 17 bases separated the two germline ends. CDR3 in amino acids: CASSPEGGVSEAFF. The CDR3 region has the DNA TGTGCCAGCAGCCCCGAGGGGGGAGTTAGTGAAGCTTTCTTT.

This rearrangement joins TRBV7-9 to TRBJ2-7; 8 bases are shared with TRBD2. V dropped 2 bases and J dropped 3; count of bases not matched to a gene: 3. The germline V gene encodes CDR1 SEHNR and CDR2 FQNEAQ (reference sequence). The CDR3 covers 14 residues. The DNA for the CDR3 is TGTGCCAGCAGCTTATTCACTAGCGGCTACGAGCAGTACTTC. It is translated as CASSLFTSGYEQYF.

In nucleotides, the CDR3 is TGTGCCATCAGTGAAGGAAACACCATATATTTT. It specifies CAISEGNTIYF. V is TRBV10-3 and J is TRBJ1-3; unclear D gene. Trimming cost V 3 bases and J 4 bases, with 1 base left between them. Germline CDR1 is ENHRY and CDR2 is SYGVKD. The CDR3 consists of 11 residues.

A few counts support this clonotype. The rearrangement uses TRBV15 and TRBJ2-7; possible D gene TRBD1, 6 bases. Germline CDR1 is LNHNV and CDR2 is YYDKDF (reference sequence). The CDR3 length is 16 residues. V lost 1 base, J lost 1 base, and 14 bases lay in between. CDR3 region: CATSRVLDSRSYEQYF. Here the CDR3 DNA reads TGTGCCACCAGCAGAGTATTGGACAGTCGATCCTACGAGCAGTACTTC.

This clonotype has just one count. The V call is TRBV6-1, the J call TRBJ1-1; TRBD1 might be the D (5 bases). The CDR3 runs to 15 residues. V lost 0 bases, J lost 3 bases, and 11 bases lay in between. Germline V gene data show CDR1 as MNHNS and CDR2 as SASEGT. The CDR3 coding sequence is TGTGCCAGCAGTGAAGCGGGTCAGGGTGACACTGAAGCTTTCTTT. Amino acids: CASSEAGQGDTEAFF.

V gene TRBV30 combines with J gene TRBJ1-5; D perhaps matches TRBD1 (6 bases). The CDR3 is made up of 13 amino acids. Germline CDR1 is GTSNPN and CDR2 is SVGIG (reference sequence). V was pared by 0 bases and J by 6 bases, with 9 bases between. The CDR3 DNA reads as TGTGCCTGGAGTGTAGGGGGGGCTCAGCCCCAGCATTTT. Amino acid sequence: CAWSVGGAQPQHF. Full variable domain (remainder filled in from reference TRBV30 and TRBJ1-5): SQTIHQWPATLVQPVGSPLSLECTVEGTSNPNLYWYRQAAGRGLQLLFYSVGIGQISSEVPQNLSASRPQDRQFILSSKKLLLSDSGFYLCAWSVGGAQPQHFGDGTRLSIL.

This clonotype has at least ten counts. The V and J genes are TRBV5-5 and TRBJ1-6; D gene uncertain. Looked up from germline, CDR1 is SGHKS and CDR2 is YYEKEE (reference sequence). CDR3 length: 16 amino acids. V was clipped by 1 base and J by 7 bases, with 15 bases between them. CDR3: CASSLFPRGLNSPLHF. The CDR3 DNA sequence: TGTGCCAGCAGCTTGTTTCCGCGCGGCCTGAATTCACCCCTCCACTTT.

The chain links TRBV7-3 to TRBJ2-5, with 10 bases that match TRBD2. The V gene's germline CDR1 is SGHTA and CDR2 FQGTGA. The ends lost 5 bases at V and 5 bases at J; junction bases unmatched: 11. The length of the CDR3 is 16 residues. The CDR3 bases are TGTGCCAGCAGCATAGGAGCGGGAGGGCCTGGCGAGACCCAGTACTTC. The encoded protein is CASSIGAGGPGETQYF.

This clonotype was counted between two and nine times. The rearrangement joins TRBV29-1 to TRBJ1-2, with 9 bases that match TRBD1. The CDR3 length is 14 residues. Germline trimming cut 6 bases from V and 4 bases from J; bases unmatched to any gene: 9. From germline, CDR1 is SQVTM and CDR2 ANQGSEA. The CDR3 region is CSVPETGGGYGYTF. DNA for the CDR3: TGCAGCGTCCCTGAGACAGGGGGAGGCTATGGCTACACCTTC.

CDR3 residues: CSARDRGNEKLFF. The CDR3 DNA reads TGCAGTGCTAGAGACAGGGGGAACGAAAAACTGTTTTTT. This sequence joins TRBV20-1 and TRBJ1-4; 7 bases map to TRBD1. Germline V gene data show CDR1 as DFQATT and CDR2 as SNEGSKA (reference sequence). This CDR3 has 13 residues. J gave up 8 bases and V 0 bases, and 3 bases lay outside the gene matches.

This rearrangement joins TRBV6-1 to TRBJ1-1; 11 bases fit TRBD1. The CDR3 runs to 14 residues. Germline V gene lookup returns CDR1 MNHNS and CDR2 SASEGT. J was trimmed by 6 bases and V by 6 bases; bases with no gene match: 6. The CDR3 DNA reads as TGTGCCAGCAGAGTACGGACAGGGGGCTCTGAAGCTTTCTTT. Its protein product is CASRVRTGGSEAFF.

This clonotype was found many times. One end of the junction fails to match germline, which may point to a read error. CDR3 loop: CASSPRTARTIVF. In nucleotides, the CDR3 is TGTGCCAGCAGTCCCCGAACGGCCCGGACTATCGTCTTC. The V and J genes are TRBV6-5 and TRBJ2-7; possibly TRBD2 for D (6 bases). The CDR3 has 13 residues. Germline V gene data show CDR1 as MNHEY and CDR2 as SVGAGI.

This clonotype was recorded at least ten times. J is TRBJ2-7 and V is TRBV7-8; tentatively, D is TRBD2 (5 bases). V lost 2 bases and J 0 bases, leaving 23 bases between the germline ends. Germline values: CDR1 SGHVS, CDR2 FQNEAQ. The CDR3 totals 19 residues. The CDR3 region is CASSLLRAPLIGSSYEQYF. CDR3 in DNA: TGTGCCAGCAGCTTACTCCGGGCGCCCTTGATAGGGAGCTCCTACGAGCAGTACTTC.

Comments on this clonotype: This clone may be a read error of a much larger clone one base away. The V and J genes are TRBV6-1 and TRBJ1-2; D is perhaps TRBD1 (6 bases). This CDR3 comprises 18 residues. Germline-derived CDR1 and CDR2 are MNHNS and SASEGT. In DNA, the CDR3 is TGTGCCGGCAGTGAAGCCCAATACCCCGGGGGCAGGAGCTATGGCTACACCTTC. It translates to CAGSEAQYPGGRSYGYTF.

There are many counts of this clonotype. This chain uses TRBV29-1 with TRBJ1-1; D might be TRBD1 (5 bases). Trimming took 8 bases from V and 1 from J, leaving 14 bases between them. From germline, CDR1 is SQVTM and CDR2 ANQGSEA. The CDR3 covers 13 residues. The CDR3 is CSSKGPSNTEAFF. The CDR3 nucleotides read TGCAGCTCTAAGGGGCCGTCGAACACTGAAGCTTTCTTT.

In its sample, this clonotype was seen many times. At one boundary the junction diverges from the germline segment, which might be a read error. This sequence joins TRBV5-1 and TRBJ2-2; D not certain. Germline values: CDR1 SGHRS, CDR2 YFSETQ. CDR3 length equals 15 residues. The DNA of the CDR3 is TGTGCCAGCAGCCCGGGCGACACGAACACCGGGGAGCTGTTTTTT. It encodes CASSPGDTNTGELFF.

This clonotype appeared many times. The chain carries TRBV7-2 and TRBJ2-3; TRBD1 agrees at 10 bases. Germline assignment: CDR1 SGHTA and CDR2 FQGNSA. V was pared by 5 bases and J by 5 bases, with 7 bases of the junction left unmatched. The CDR3 sequence is 15 residues long. CDR3 nucleotide sequence: TGTGCCAGCAGCCCGTCCCGGGACAGGGGAGATACGCAGTATTTT. It is translated as CASSPSRDRGDTQYF. The whole variable domain, remainder taken from reference TRBV7-2 and TRBJ2-3, is GAGVSQSPSNKVTEKGKDVELRCDPISGHTALYWYRQSLGQGLEFLIYFQGNSAPDKSGLPSDRFSAERTGGSVSTLTIQRTQQEDSAVYLCASSPSRDRGDTQYFGPGTRLTVL.

The chain recombines TRBV7-9 with TRBJ2-2, with D tentatively TRBD2 (6 bases). Trimming removed 7 bases from V and 0 bases from J, with 9 bases in between. Germline V gene sequence: CDR1 SEHNR, CDR2 FQNEAQ (reference sequence). The CDR3 is made up of 14 amino acids. The CDR3 loop is CASMTSANTGELFF. The CDR3 region has the DNA TGTGCCAGCATGACTAGTGCGAACACCGGGGAGCTGTTTTTT.

CDR3 in amino acids: CASSLGRGGKSGANVLTF. CDR3 in DNA: TGTGCCAGCAGCTTAGGGAGGGGCGGCAAGTCTGGGGCCAACGTCCTGACTTTC. V gene TRBV11-2 combines with J gene TRBJ2-6, with D possibly matching TRBD2 (6 bases). Germline V gene sequence: CDR1 SGHAT, CDR2 FQNNGV. With 1 base removed from V and 1 base from J, the gap between germline ends came to 14 bases. The CDR3 spans 18 residues.